These 32 T cell receptor beta chains were sequenced from one sample in a study of preoperative IRX-2 immunotherapy in early breast cancer. Stated treatment: preoperative locoregional IRX-2 cytokine immunotherapy. Some clones are missing from TCRdb's copy, which holds only in-frame ones; the method was immunoSEQ multiplex PCR. The repertoire has more than 20,000 clones, 85% to 90% of them found once; the top ten carry about 30%. Sequencing used tumor tissue, obtained after IRX-2 immunotherapy. Receptor source: a human donor with breast cancer.

In this sample, this clone turned up once. The V call is TRBV7-2, the J call TRBJ1-2, with TRBD1 as a possible D gene (5 bases). The germline V gene has CDR1 SGHTA and CDR2 FQGNSA. CDR3 length: 14 amino acids. Trimming left V 1 base short and J 4 bases short, with 10 bases between. CDR3 sequence reads: CASSLERQSYGYTF. The CDR3 DNA is TGTGCCAGCAGCTTAGAGCGACAGTCCTATGGCTACACCTTC.

This clone has just a few counts. V gene TRBV7-9 combines with J gene TRBJ2-4; 8 positions match TRBD1. The CDR3 sequence is 15 residues long. With 4 bases clipped from V and 6 bases from J, the junction kept 8 bases outside the gene matches. CDR1 and CDR2 from the germline V gene are SEHNR and FQNEAQ (reference sequence). CDR3 residues: CASSSDRGRGNIQYF. In DNA form, the CDR3 reads TGTGCCAGCAGCTCCGACAGGGGTCGGGGAAACATTCAGTACTTC.

This chain connects TRBV18 to TRBJ1-4; perhaps TRBD1 as D (5 bases). CDR3 length: 18 amino acids. Trimming removed 0 bases at V and 0 bases at J, with 14 bases between. Per germline, CDR1 KGHSH and CDR2 LQKENI. CDR3 sequence reads: CASSPPNGGVATNEKLFF. CDR3 coding DNA: TGTGCCAGCTCACCACCGAATGGGGGAGTTGCAACTAATGAAAAACTGTTTTTT. Full variable domain (rest looked up from reference TRBV18 and TRBJ1-4): NAGVMQNPRHLVRRRGQEARLRCSPMKGHSHVYWYRQLPEEGLKFMVYLQKENIIDESGMPKERFSAEFPKEGPSILRIQQVVRGDSAAYFCASSPPNGGVATNEKLFFGSGTQLSVL.

The V and J genes are TRBV25-1 and TRBJ1-2; D is unclear. Germline CDR1 MGHDK, CDR2 SYGVNS. The CDR3 contains 14 residues. V gave up 6 bases and J gave up 5 bases, with 16 bases separating them. For the CDR3, the DNA is TGTGCCAGCAGCGCGATCGTAGGCAGTTATGGCTACACCTTC. It specifies CASSAIVGSYGYTF.

The V gene is TRBV27, the J gene TRBJ2-3; weak D call: TRBD2 (5 bases). V was trimmed by 3 bases and J by 6 bases, leaving 7 bases between them. CDR3 length: 12 amino acids. In germline, CDR1 is MNHEY, CDR2 SMNVEV (reference sequence). DNA for the CDR3: TGTGCCAGCAGTTTCGGGGTTGATACGCAGTATTTT. Translation: CASSFGVDTQYF.

The rearrangement links TRBV2 to TRBJ1-5, with D perhaps matching TRBD1 (6 bases). Germline CDR1 and CDR2: SNHLY and FYNNEI. Trimming took off 7 bases at V and 0 bases at J, with 10 bases between the two ends. This CDR3 has 14 amino acids. CDR3 DNA: TGTGCCAGCAAAGACAGGTCTAGCAATCAGCCCCAGCATTTT. It yields the protein CASKDRSSNQPQHF. The variable domain in full, completed from reference TRBV2 and TRBJ1-5, reads EPEVTQTPSHQVTQMGQEVILRCVPISNHLYFYWYRQILGQKVEFLVSFYNNEISEKSEIFDDQFSVERPDGSNFTLKIRSTKLEDSAMYFCASKDRSSNQPQHFGDGTRLSIL.

This chain uses TRBV5-1 with TRBJ1-1, with 9 bases identical to TRBD1. The CDR3 extends over 15 amino acids. V gave up 4 bases and J gave up 1 base; unmatched junction bases: 5. Germline CDR1 SGHRS, CDR2 YFSETQ. The DNA of the CDR3 is TGCGCCAGCAGCAGACAGGGGGACTCGAACACTGAAGCTTTCTTT. Translation: CASSRQGDSNTEAFF. Filled out from reference TRBV5-1 and TRBJ1-1, the complete variable domain reads KAGVTQTPRYLIKTRGQQVTLSCSPISGHRSVSWYQQTPGQGLQFLFEYFSETQRNKGNFPGRFSGRQFSNSRSEMNVSTLELGDSALYLCASSRQGDSNTEAFFGQGTRLTVV.

The chain uses TRBV7-9 and TRBJ2-5; D is possibly TRBD2 (6 bases). V lost 5 bases and J 5 bases, leaving 12 bases between the germline ends. The CDR3 runs 13 residues. CDR1 and CDR2 from the germline V gene are SEHNR and FQNEAQ (reference sequence). DNA for the CDR3: TGTGCCAGCAGCCCCGGGGGTCGGGAGACCCAGTACTTC. As protein: CASSPGGRETQYF.

J is TRBJ2-1 and V is TRBV7-9; the match to TRBD2 covers 13 bases. This CDR3 spans 16 amino acids. Germline V gene sequence: CDR1 SEHNR, CDR2 FQNEAQ (reference sequence). After removal of 4 bases from V and 7 bases from J, the junction contained 7 bases not matched to a gene. This CDR3 reads CASSSRGLAGANEQFF. The CDR3 coding sequence is TGTGCCAGCAGCTCGAGAGGACTAGCGGGGGCAAATGAGCAGTTCTTC.

The chain is built from TRBV28 and TRBJ1-3; D is perhaps TRBD1 (5 bases). Germline CDR1 reads MDHEN; CDR2 reads SYDVKM. V was shortened by 8 bases and J by 4 bases, with 15 bases between the two germline ends. The CDR3 length is 14 residues. The CDR3 region is CASSGDPGGNTIYF. In DNA, the CDR3 is TGTGCCAGCTCGGGGGACCCGGGGGGAAACACCATATATTTT.

This chain links TRBV29-1 with TRBJ2-3; 8 bases line up with TRBD1. The CDR3 runs 15 residues. In germline, CDR1 is SQVTM, CDR2 ANQGSEA. The J segment lost 0 bases and the V segment lost 3 bases, leaving 5 bases of the junction unmatched. The CDR3 reads CSVERTGTSTDTQYF. The CDR3 DNA is TGCAGCGTTGAGAGGACAGGGACTAGCACAGATACGCAGTATTTT.

J is TRBJ2-1 and V is TRBV9; 9 positions match TRBD2. V lost 0 bases to trimming and J lost 5 bases; unmatched junction nucleotides: 3. The CDR3 contains 15 residues. CDR1 is SGDLS and CDR2 is YYNGEE in the germline V gene. In DNA, the CDR3 is TGTGCCAGCAGCGTAGGACTAGCGGCTAACAATGAGCAGTTCTTC. It is translated as CASSVGLAANNEQFF.

The chain employs TRBV6-1 and TRBJ2-1; perhaps D is TRBD1 or TRBD2 (7 bases each). Trimming cost V 7 bases and J 9 bases, with 22 bases left between them. The CDR3 is 15 amino acids. Germline V lookup: CDR1 MNHNS, CDR2 SASEGT. CDR3 bases: TGTGCCAGCACTACATCGGGGAGGGGGCCGGTTGAGCAGTTCTTC. It specifies CASTTSGRGPVEQFF.

V usage is TRBV10-3 and J usage is TRBJ1-2; D unclear. V lost 11 bases and J 4 bases, leaving 17 bases between the germline ends. The germline V gene has CDR1 ENHRY and CDR2 SYGVKD. The CDR3 spans 13 residues. CDR3 loop: CASREGGSYGYTF. In nucleotides, the CDR3 is TGTGCCTCGCGCGAGGGCGGCAGCTATGGCTACACCTTC.

The J gene is TRBJ2-2, the V gene TRBV30, with D tentatively TRBD1 (7 bases). CDR3 size: 15 residues. The V end was cut by 0 bases, the J end by 4 bases, with 12 bases between. Looked up from germline, CDR1 is GTSNPN and CDR2 is SVGIG (reference sequence). CDR3 residues: CAWSVEGARTGELFF. The CDR3 DNA reads TGTGCCTGGAGTGTGGAGGGGGCTCGCACCGGGGAGCTGTTTTTT.

This clone has only one observation. The chain combines TRBV7-9 with TRBJ2-5; perhaps TRBD2 as D (5 bases). V was pared by 1 base and J by 5 bases, with 14 bases between. The V gene's germline CDR1 is SEHNR and CDR2 FQNEAQ (reference sequence). The CDR3 has 15 residues. The CDR3 loop reads CASSLDRTGLETQYF. DNA for the CDR3: TGTGCCAGCAGCTTAGATAGAACGGGGTTGGAGACCCAGTACTTC. Based on the CDR3 plus reference TRBV7-9 and TRBJ2-5, the full variable domain is DTGVSQNPRHKITKRGQNVTFRCDPISEHNRLYWYRQTLGQGPEFLTYFQNEAQLEKSRLLSDRFSAERPKGSFSTLEIQRTEQGDSAMYLCASSLDRTGLETQYFGPGTRLLVL.

This chain connects TRBV9 to TRBJ2-2; D ambiguous. There are 16 residues in the CDR3. Looked up from germline, CDR1 is SGDLS and CDR2 is YYNGEE. V was cut by 4 bases and J by 0 bases, with 13 bases left in between. The CDR3 is CASSPYRNTNTGELFF. The CDR3 nucleotides are TGTGCCAGCAGCCCTTACCGGAACACGAACACCGGGGAGCTGTTTTTT. The variable domain in full, with the rest retrieved from reference TRBV9 and TRBJ2-2, is DSGVTQTPKHLITATGQRVTLRCSPRSGDLSVYWYQQSLDQGLQFLIQYYNGEERAKGNILERFSAQQFPDLHSELNLSSLELGDSALYFCASSPYRNTNTGELFFGEGSRLTVL.

The gene calls are TRBV6-5 and TRBJ1-3; TRBD1 might be the D (6 bases). From germline, CDR1 is MNHEY and CDR2 SVGAGI. The CDR3 is 16 residues long. V lost 0 bases to trimming and J lost 0 bases, with 9 bases between them. The CDR3 reads CASSYSGGYSGNTIYF. The CDR3 DNA reads TGTGCCAGCAGTTACTCAGGGGGTTACTCTGGAAACACCATATATTTT.

This chain uses TRBV6-1 with TRBJ2-7; weak D call: TRBD2 (6 bases). CDR1 and CDR2 from the germline V gene are MNHNS and SASEGT. V lost 0 bases to trimming and J lost 2 bases, with 14 bases between them. This CDR3 contains 16 residues. CDR3 DNA sequence: TGTGCCAGCAGTGAAGCGGGGGGTGGCCTACCCTACGAGCAGTACTTC. Amino acids: CASSEAGGGLPYEQYF.

The genes are TRBV7-9 and TRBJ2-1; 12 nucleotides agree with TRBD2. Looked up from germline, CDR1 is SEHNR and CDR2 is FQNEAQ (reference sequence). This CDR3 has 18 amino acids. The V segment lost 4 bases and the J segment 4 bases; nucleotides outside the gene matches: 11. The CDR3 protein is CASSYPLAGGLGYNEQFF. The CDR3 nucleotides are TGTGCCAGCAGCTACCCTCTAGCGGGGGGGCTTGGGTACAATGAGCAGTTCTTC.

The chain is built from TRBV28 and TRBJ2-6; 9 bases agree with TRBD1. CDR1 and CDR2 from the germline V gene are MDHEN and SYDVKM. The V and J ends lost 2 bases and 7 bases, in that order; junction bases with no gene match: 9. The CDR3 loop spans 17 amino acids. CDR3 sequence (DNA): TGTGCCAGCAGTTTAGGGGGACAGGGTAAGGGAGCCAACGTCCTGACTTTC. Translating gives CASSLGGQGKGANVLTF.

This clone has only one observation. DNA of the CDR3: TGTGCCAGCAGCTTGGCAGGGGTGAGCAATCAGCCCCAGCATTTT. Translation gives CASSLAGVSNQPQHF. This chain joins TRBV5-6 and TRBJ1-5, with a tentative D call TRBD1 (6 bases). With 0 bases removed from V and 1 base from J, the gap between germline ends came to 8 bases. Germline CDR1 is SGHDT and CDR2 is YYEEEE. The CDR3 extends over 15 amino acids.

To note about this clone: Sequence at one end of the junction differs from germline and may be a read error. The V gene is TRBV20-1, the J gene TRBJ1-2; perhaps TRBD1 as D (5 bases). Germline V gene lookup returns CDR1 DFQATT and CDR2 SNEGSKA (reference sequence). The CDR3 totals 11 residues. The chain's CDR3 is CSARDRGHPEF. In DNA form, the CDR3 reads TGCAGTGCTAGAGATCGCGGACACCCAGAGTTC.

The gene calls are TRBV5-1 and TRBJ2-2, with D perhaps TRBD2 (6 bases). CDR1 and CDR2 (germline): SGHRS, YFSETQ. The CDR3 runs 15 residues. V was clipped by 4 bases and J by 5 bases, with 15 bases between them. This chain's CDR3 is CASSPGTVPTGELFF. CDR3 DNA: TGCGCCAGCAGCCCCGGGACTGTACCGACCGGGGAGCTGTTTTTT.

This chain joins TRBV7-9 and TRBJ2-3; D unresolved. The CDR3 runs to 15 residues. V lost 0 bases, J lost 4 bases, and 11 bases lay in between. The germline gives CDR1 SEHNR, CDR2 FQNEAQ (reference sequence). The CDR3 protein is CASSLAIAASDTQYF. CDR3 DNA sequence: TGTGCCAGCAGCTTAGCGATCGCAGCTTCAGATACGCAGTATTTT.

This chain joins TRBV6-4 and TRBJ2-3, with D hard to call. Between the trimmed V and J ends, which lost 3 bases and 0 bases, there was a span of 4 bases. The CDR3 loop spans 13 amino acids. The germline CDR1 and CDR2 sequences are MRHNA and SNTAGT. The CDR3 nucleotides read TGTGCCAGCAGTGAGGGGAGCACAGATACGCAGTATTTT. Translation: CASSEGSTDTQYF.

The chain couples TRBV19 to TRBJ1-2; D gene unclear. The CDR3 sequence is 14 residues long. Germline V gene lookup returns CDR1 LNHDA and CDR2 SQIVND (reference sequence). The V gene lost 0 bases and the J gene lost 6 bases, with 11 bases spanning the gap. CDR3 sequence: CASSIDSPWDGYTF. CDR3 nucleotides: TGTGCCAGTAGTATAGATTCCCCCTGGGATGGCTACACCTTC.

This chain joins TRBV9 and TRBJ1-2, with TRBD1 identical over 11 bases. Trimming removed 3 bases from V and 10 bases from J; junction bases left unmatched: 5. Germline assignment: CDR1 SGDLS and CDR2 YYNGEE. CDR3 size: 13 residues. CDR3 DNA: TGTGCCAGCAGCGGGACAGGGGGCGCATCCTACACCTTC. Translation gives CASSGTGGASYTF.

A single count supports this clone. The genes are TRBV11-2 and TRBJ2-3, with 9 bases matching TRBD2. CDR1 SGHAT and CDR2 FQNNGV come from the germline V gene. CDR3 length: 15 amino acids. With 1 base clipped from V and 2 bases from J, the junction kept 1 base outside the gene matches. The CDR3 reads CASSLASGATDTQYF. CDR3 DNA sequence: TGTGCCAGCAGCTTAGCTAGCGGGGCCACAGATACGCAGTATTTT.

This clone was counted only a few times. CDR3 DNA: TGTGCCAGCAGCTTACTACCGGGACTATTATTCTTC. This sequence encodes CASSLLPGLLFF. The chain is built from TRBV13 and TRBJ2-1; 7 bases line up with TRBD2. V lost 2 bases, J lost 16 bases, and 8 bases stayed unmatched. This CDR3 has 12 amino acids. Germline assignment: CDR1 PRHDT and CDR2 FYEKMQ (reference sequence).

V and J are TRBV18 and TRBJ1-1; D uncertain. This CDR3 region has 14 residues. The V end was cut by 4 bases, the J end by 0 bases, with 9 bases between. Germline CDR1 is KGHSH and CDR2 is LQKENI. For the CDR3, the DNA is TGTGCCAGCTCACTTGGTCTTGTGAACACTGAAGCTTTCTTT. This sequence encodes CASSLGLVNTEAFF.

The rearrangement joins TRBV7-9 to TRBJ1-2, with 7 bases matching TRBD1. This CDR3 has 14 residues. V lost 7 bases and J lost 6; bases outside the gene matches: 11. Germline-derived CDR1 and CDR2 are SEHNR and FQNEAQ (reference sequence). The CDR3 loop reads CASTPAGGRDGYTF. DNA for the CDR3: TGTGCCAGCACCCCTGCAGGGGGGCGCGATGGCTACACCTTC.